The present TCR beta chain was sequenced within a study of cytomegalovirus exposure and HLA in healthy donors. Study outcomes and limitations: In vitro checks showed that a few CMV-associated chains really do target CMV antigens. The later analysis indicated that the majority of CMV-associated TCR beta chains appeared HLA-restricted. Common viral pathogens (according to a later analysis) appeared linked to several of the most significant clusters.

At collection, donors were nominally healthy, but unrecorded immune exposures were probable. PCR was performed using 60 Vbeta and 13 Jbeta primers. Method: immunoSEQ multiplex PCR; TCRdb's copy keeps in-frame clones and lacks some. The sample carries 70,000 to 100,000 clones, about 80% recorded once. A note on this clone: No antigen is known for it.

The germline gives CDR1 SNHLY, CDR2 FYNNEI. V was trimmed by 6 bases and J by 4 bases, leaving 21 bases between them. The CDR3 has 16 amino acids. The V gene is TRBV2, the J gene TRBJ1-2; maybe TRBD1 (5 bases). Input material: PBMCs. The sequence came from a woman between 50 and 59 years old in good health and CMV-seropositive. CDR3: CASSSHLPPGGYGYTF. Written as DNA, the CDR3 is TGTGCCAGCAGCTCCCATCTACCCCCGGGGGGCTATGGCTACACCTTC.